This T cell receptor beta chain derives from a study of siplizumab effects on memory and regulatory T cells (dated by TCRdb to between 2017 and 2020). Broadly, across the study: The effect of the anti-CD2 antibody siplizumab on alloreactive T-cell subsets was examined in allogeneic mixed lymphocyte reactions constructed from human PBMCs. The full study reports these points: No functional confirmation was obtained for the suppressive function of proliferating Tregs from siplizumab cultures. The cumulative frequency of alloreactive sequences traceable to unstimulated CD4+ memory T cells was significantly reduced by siplizumab. Among mappable alloreactive CD4+ clones, the Treg-derived fraction averaged around 69% with siplizumab versus around 25% in control reactions. Unstimulated naive T cells appeared more diverse than memory T cells, and naive cells seemed to contribute substantially to the alloresponse. Sequences below about 10^-5 frequency were poorly captured, so only a minor fraction of alloreactive clones could be mapped to unstimulated subsets. About 80-96% of proliferating CD4+ or CD8+ clones could not be given a naive or memory phenotype.

TCRbeta CDR3 sequencing was performed on sorted unstimulated T cells and on proliferating T cells recovered from mixed lymphocyte reactions. Fresh whole blood from some eleven HLA-typed healthy donors was used to isolate PBMCs. Receptor libraries were prepared by the immunoSEQ multiplex PCR assay. The deep sequencing platform assayed around 95,000 TCR templates per sample. Genomic DNA extracted from sorted T cells was used for TCRbeta CDR3 sequencing. From the authors' description of their analysis: The R programming language was used for clonal analysis of TCRbeta CDR3 data. Unstimulated samples were compared with post-reaction CFSE-low samples to define alloreactive CD4+ and CD8+ clones. By matching sequences to the repertoires of sorted unstimulated Treg and non-Treg cells, each alloreactive CD4+ clone was assigned a regulatory or non-regulatory origin. TCRdb stores this immuneACCESS table with in-frame sequences only. Part of the clones is absent; in the studies checked, under half of the shortfall reflects unresolved V genes, and no reason is known for the rest. V, J and clone size reflect that table, while D and trimming were determined from the DNA. A total of some 81,000 clones appear in this sample, around 93% of them only once. Together, the top ten hold around a sixth of the sample.

Spanning cysteine to phenylalanine, the CDR3 consists of 15 amino acids. The only DNA kept is the CDR3, 45 bases in frame from the first base. V and J are trimmed by 1 base and 5 bases, and the gene matches miss 5 bases of the junction. From a lookup of the germline V gene (reference sequence), CDR1 and CDR2 are SEHNR and FQNEAQ. This clone appeared once. This receptor's antigen is unknown. No much larger clonotype is one base removed from it; base qualities were not supplied. Here the chain combines TRBV7-9 and TRBJ2-7; 10 junctional bases match TRBD2. The clonotype was recovered from a human donor in good health. Material: CD8+ T cells sorted from blood. The sequenced DNA is TGTGCCAGCAGCTTAGTTCTAGCGGGAGTAAACGAGCAGTACTTC. Its coded protein is CASSLVLAGVNEQYF.